A single sample is the source of the 31 T cell receptor beta chains below, sequenced in a study of shared clonotypes between healthy human individuals. Assay: immunoSEQ multiplex PCR; the TCRdb copy retains only in-frame clones and omits some. Of 110,000 or so clones detected, around 65% appear once; the ten largest clones hold approximately 23%. The sequenced sample consisted of memory CD8+ T cells sorted from blood. Stated subset: CD45RO+ cells pooled with CCR7-negative TemRA cells. The receptor source for this set is a young woman in good health.

The rearrangement joins TRBV6-1 to TRBJ2-5; perhaps TRBD2 as D (6 bases). The CDR3 covers 13 residues. Germline-derived CDR1 and CDR2 are MNHNS and SASEGT. V shed 8 bases and J shed 1 base, with 11 bases lying between them. CDR3 coding DNA: TGTGCCAGCGGACGGGAGCCCCAAGAGACCCAGTACTTC. Its protein is CASGREPQETQYF.

The chain couples TRBV9 to TRBJ2-7; D is perhaps TRBD1 or TRBD2 (5 bases each). The CDR3 length is 14 residues. V was clipped by 4 bases and J by 3 bases, with 14 bases between them. CDR1 and CDR2 from the germline V gene are SGDLS and YYNGEE. The CDR3 sequence: CASSNRDGSYEQYF. CDR3 nucleotides: TGTGCCAGCAGCAACCGGGACGGAAGCTACGAGCAGTACTTC.

The rearrangement joins TRBV19 to TRBJ2-1, with 10 bases matching TRBD2. The CDR3 is made up of 19 amino acids. CDR1 LNHDA and CDR2 SQIVND come from the germline V gene (reference sequence). J was trimmed by 2 bases and V by 4 bases; bases with no gene match: 14. The CDR3 DNA reads as TGTGCCAGTAGTAAGCACAGGGAAGGGAGCGGGAGGGCCTACAATGAGCAGTTCTTC. It specifies CASSKHREGSGRAYNEQFF. Full variable domain (rest looked up from reference TRBV19 and TRBJ2-1): DGGITQSPKYLFRKEGQNVTLSCEQNLNHDAMYWYRQDPGQGLRLIYYSQIVNDFQKGDIAEGYSVSREKKESFPLTVTSAQKNPTAFYLCASSKHREGSGRAYNEQFFGPGTRLTVL.

The gene calls are TRBV11-3 and TRBJ2-2; D is ambiguous. Germline assignment: CDR1 SGHNT and CDR2 YENEEA. The CDR3 runs to 13 residues. The germline V and J ends were trimmed by 5 bases and 3 bases, with 7 bases remaining between them. In DNA, the CDR3 is TGTGCCAGCAGCCGGAGTGACACCGGGGAGCTGTTTTTT. The encoded protein is CASSRSDTGELFF.

This chain links TRBV10-2 with TRBJ1-2; tentatively, D is TRBD1 (6 bases). Germline CDR1 is WSHSY and CDR2 is SAAADI. V shed 10 bases and J shed 8 bases, with 26 bases lying between them. The CDR3 consists of 15 residues. The CDR3 sequence: CATQGLGGTMGGYTF. Here the CDR3 DNA reads TGCGCCACCCAGGGGCTGGGGGGGACGATGGGAGGCTACACCTTC.

The rearrangement joins TRBV15 to TRBJ2-7; 7 positions agree with TRBD1. Looked up from germline, CDR1 is LNHNV and CDR2 is YYDKDF (reference sequence). The CDR3 sequence is 14 residues long. The junction had 7 bases not matched to a gene; V was cut back by 5 bases and J by 3 bases. CDR3 region: CATSEGAINYEQYF. CDR3 sequence (DNA): TGTGCCACCAGCGAGGGGGCGATAAACTACGAGCAGTACTTC.

This chain links TRBV2 with TRBJ1-4; D is uncertain. This CDR3 has 14 residues. In germline, CDR1 is SNHLY, CDR2 FYNNEI. V gave up 6 bases and J gave up 11 bases, with 19 bases separating them. The CDR3 coding sequence is TGTGCCAGCAGGAAGACTCCCCTCTCGGGCAAACTGTTTTTT. This gives the protein CASRKTPLSGKLFF.

The chain recombines TRBV11-2 with TRBJ2-1; the match to TRBD2 covers 7 bases. V shed 5 bases and J 0 bases; nucleotides not matched to a gene: 4. Germline-derived CDR1 and CDR2 are SGHAT and FQNNGV. The CDR3 is 15 residues long. CDR3 DNA sequence: TGTGCCAGCAGCCCGAGCGGGAACTCCTACAATGAGCAGTTCTTC. This codes for CASSPSGNSYNEQFF.

This clone was counted a few times. The chain recombines TRBV9 with TRBJ2-6; D may match TRBD1 or TRBD2 (5 bases each). CDR1 is SGDLS, CDR2 YYNGEE, per germline. V was cut by 0 bases and J by 4 bases, with 17 bases left in between. This CDR3 has 18 residues. CDR3 nucleotide sequence: TGTGCCAGCAGCGTAGATGTCTTTATGGGGGTCGGGGCCAACGTCCTGACTTTC. The encoded protein is CASSVDVFMGVGANVLTF.

J is TRBJ2-5 and V is TRBV19; TRBD1 might be the D (6 bases). The DNA end is more similar to TRBJ2-7, so the J call may be wrong. The germline CDR1 and CDR2 sequences are LNHDA and SQIVND (reference sequence). The CDR3 is 16 amino acids. CDR3 loop: CASSIGFGQSLGEQYF. The DNA of the CDR3 is TGTGCCAGTAGTATTGGTTTCGGACAGTCCTTGGGCGAGCAGTACTTC.

The chain uses TRBV4-1 and TRBJ2-6; tentatively, D is TRBD2 (5 bases). Per germline, CDR1 MGHRA and CDR2 YSYEKL. CDR3 length equals 17 residues. V dropped 4 bases and J dropped 0 bases, with 13 bases sitting between them. The CDR3 sequence is CASSPPPGLSGANVLTF. DNA for the CDR3: TGCGCCAGCAGCCCACCTCCAGGACTCTCTGGGGCCAACGTCCTGACTTTC.

This rearrangement joins TRBV19 to TRBJ1-5; no clear D. Germline-derived CDR1 and CDR2 are LNHDA and SQIVND (reference sequence). V lost 4 bases, J lost 5 bases, and 12 bases lay in between. The CDR3 length is 14 residues. The DNA of the CDR3 is TGTGCCAGTAGTACCCTACGGACGGATCAGCCCCAGCATTTT. Protein product: CASSTLRTDQPQHF.

This clone was observed many times. The V and J genes are TRBV6-1 and TRBJ2-6, with 7 bases matching TRBD1. Germline values: CDR1 MNHNS, CDR2 SASEGT. The V gene end was trimmed by 8 bases and the J gene end by 0 bases; junction bases not matched to a gene: 4. The CDR3 runs to 15 residues. Here the CDR3 reads CASGQDLSGANVLTF. The CDR3 DNA reads TGTGCCAGCGGACAGGACCTCTCTGGGGCCAACGTCCTGACTTTC.

Concerning this clone: The junction shows a germline mismatch at one end, possibly a read error. The chain links TRBV5-3 to TRBJ2-3; D not resolved. TRBV5-3 carries the ORF label, with uncertain function. The CDR3 is 15 residues long. CDR3 region: CASSLNCRGTDTQYF. CDR3 DNA sequence: TGTGCCAGCAGCTTGAATTGTAGGGGCACAGATACGCAGTATTTT.

DNA for the CDR3: TGCGCCAGCAGCCAAGTTTCAGGAGGCACAGATACGCAGTATTTT. Encoded protein: CASSQVSGGTDTQYF. The chain combines TRBV4-1 with TRBJ2-3; D uncertain. CDR3 length equals 15 residues. V lost 1 base and J 1 base, leaving 9 bases between the germline ends. Germline V gene lookup returns CDR1 MGHRA and CDR2 YSYEKL.

The chain combines TRBV7-2 with TRBJ1-6; tentative D call: TRBD1 (5 bases). V lost 4 bases and J 13 bases, leaving 11 bases between the germline ends. Germline CDR1 is SGHTA and CDR2 is FQGNSA. This CDR3 has 12 amino acids. CDR3 DNA: TGTGCCAGCAGCTCACCGGGGGTTCCCCTCCACTTT. It yields the protein CASSSPGVPLHF.

This clone was picked up one time. This chain links TRBV19 with TRBJ2-7; D is possibly TRBD2 (5 bases). V was cut by 2 bases and J by 7 bases, with 12 bases left in between. Germline lookup yields CDR1 LNHDA and CDR2 SQIVND (reference sequence). There are 13 residues in the CDR3. The CDR3 is CASSISGRGEQYF. CDR3 DNA sequence: TGTGCCAGTAGTATAAGCGGCAGAGGGGAGCAGTACTTC.

The chain recombines TRBV2 with TRBJ1-5, with 10 nucleotides matching TRBD1. J gave up 9 bases and V 1 base, and 6 bases lay outside the gene matches. The CDR3 is 15 amino acids. Germline CDR1 and CDR2: SNHLY and FYNNEI. CDR3 DNA: TGTGCCAGCAGTGAAGAGGGACAGGGGCAATTGCCCCAGCATTTT. Protein product: CASSEEGQGQLPQHF. The whole variable domain, remainder taken from reference TRBV2 and TRBJ1-5, is EPEVTQTPSHQVTQMGQEVILRCVPISNHLYFYWYRQILGQKVEFLVSFYNNEISEKSEIFDDQFSVERPDGSNFTLKIRSTKLEDSAMYFCASSEEGQGQLPQHFGDGTRLSIL.

In DNA, the CDR3 is TGCGCCAGCAGCTTGGCAGGATTTGGGGGGCAGCGGGACTATGGCTACACCTTC. Its protein product is CASSLAGFGGQRDYGYTF. V usage is TRBV5-1 and J usage is TRBJ1-2; D may be TRBD1 (6 bases). The V gene lost 0 bases and the J gene lost 3 bases, with 21 bases spanning the gap. Germline assignment: CDR1 SGHRS and CDR2 YFSETQ. The CDR3 has 18 residues.

This chain joins TRBV4-1 and TRBJ2-7; 10 nucleotides align to TRBD2. The CDR3 totals 15 residues. Trimming at V came to 1 base and at J to 2 bases, leaving 2 bases not matched to a gene. The V gene's germline CDR1 is MGHRA and CDR2 YSYEKL. The CDR3 DNA reads TGCGCCAGCAGCCAAGTTAGCGGGAGGCCCTACGAGCAGTACTTC. Residues: CASSQVSGRPYEQYF.

This chain connects TRBV29-1 to TRBJ1-2, with D possibly TRBD1 on 5 matching bases. The CDR3 contains 15 residues. Trimming took off 3 bases at V and 1 base at J, with 15 bases between the two ends. Germline loops: CDR1 SQVTM, CDR2 ANQGSEA. In DNA form, the CDR3 reads TGCAGCGTTGATACAACCGTGACAGATAACTATGGCTACACCTTC. It is translated as CSVDTTVTDNYGYTF.

As to this clone: A much bigger clone sits one base away, suggesting this may be a read error. V usage is TRBV10-3 and J usage is TRBJ2-6, with D possibly being TRBD1 (5 bases). The CDR3 has 16 residues. Germline lookup yields CDR1 ENHRY and CDR2 SYGVKD. The DNA of the CDR3 is TGTGCCAGCAGTGAGTCCGAAAGCTCTGGGGCCAACGCCCTGACTTTC. This encodes CASSESESSGANALTF.

This sequence joins TRBV27 and TRBJ2-4; tentative D call: TRBD1 (6 bases). This CDR3 has 14 amino acids. Trimming cost V 10 bases and J 2 bases, with 15 bases left between them. Germline CDR1 MNHEY, CDR2 SMNVEV (reference sequence). CDR3 sequence: CATSGTGTKNIQYF. The CDR3 DNA sequence: TGTGCCACCTCCGGCACAGGGACCAAAAACATTCAGTACTTC.

This sequence joins TRBV25-1 and TRBJ2-4; maybe TRBD1 (6 bases). V gave up 6 bases and J gave up 0 bases, with 21 bases separating them. The germline gives CDR1 MGHDK, CDR2 SYGVNS. This CDR3 spans 18 amino acids. The CDR3 DNA reads as TGTGCCAGCAGCGCAGAAGGGGAAACAGGGAGAGCCAAAAACATTCAGTACTTC. Its translation: CASSAEGETGRAKNIQYF.

The rearrangement joins TRBV5-6 to TRBJ2-7, with D tentatively TRBD1 (6 bases). This CDR3 comprises 14 residues. V was cut by 5 bases and J by 0 bases, with 12 bases left in between. CDR1 is SGHDT, CDR2 YYEEEE, per germline. CDR3 nucleotide sequence: TGTGCCAGCAGACCCGGGACATCCTCCTACGAGCAGTACTTC. Protein product: CASRPGTSSYEQYF.

This clone was seen just once. V is TRBV28 and J is TRBJ2-2; unclear D gene. The CDR3 is 14 amino acids. Trimming cost V 7 bases and J 4 bases, with 13 bases left between them. CDR1 is MDHEN and CDR2 is SYDVKM in the germline V gene. CDR3 DNA: TGTGCCAGCAATAATCCTAGGCCCACCGGGGAGCTGTTTTTT. Translating gives CASNNPRPTGELFF.

The chain employs TRBV10-3 and TRBJ2-1; D possibly matches TRBD1 or TRBD2 (5 bases each). This CDR3 has 16 residues. V lost 2 bases and J 6 bases, leaving 17 bases between the germline ends. Germline assignment: CDR1 ENHRY and CDR2 SYGVKD. The CDR3 DNA is TGTGCCATCAGTGAGCCCAGGGTCTTAGCGAGCAATGAGCAGTTCTTC. This codes for CAISEPRVLASNEQFF.

The chain has TRBV5-6 and TRBJ1-2; D unresolved. Germline V gene data show CDR1 as SGHDT and CDR2 as YYEEEE. Trimming pared 3 bases from V and 0 bases from J, leaving 12 bases between. This CDR3 contains 15 residues. The CDR3 here is CASSYNLGSNYGYTF. The CDR3 region has the DNA TGTGCCAGCAGCTACAACCTGGGTTCTAACTATGGCTACACCTTC. Filled out from reference TRBV5-6 and TRBJ1-2, the complete variable domain reads DAGVTQSPTHLIKTRGQQVTLRCSPKSGHDTVSWYQQALGQGPQFIFQYYEEEERQRGNFPDRFSGHQFPNYSSELNVNALLLGDSALYLCASSYNLGSNYGYTFGSGTRLTVV.

The V and J genes are TRBV6-1 and TRBJ2-2; TRBD1 matches 7 bases. Germline V gene data show CDR1 as MNHNS and CDR2 as SASEGT. The CDR3 consists of 15 residues. The V segment lost 0 bases and the J segment 9 bases; nucleotides outside the gene matches: 7. The CDR3 sequence is CASSEAVGGRWELFF. As DNA, the CDR3 is TGTGCCAGCAGTGAAGCCGTAGGGGGCAGGTGGGAGCTGTTTTTT.

This chain links TRBV27 with TRBJ2-1, with D perhaps matching TRBD2 (6 bases). CDR1 is MNHEY, CDR2 SMNVEV, per germline (reference sequence). The CDR3 has 13 residues. V was trimmed by 4 bases and J by 7 bases, leaving 11 bases between them. The CDR3 is CASSWTIGNEQFF. The CDR3, as DNA: TGTGCCAGCAGTTGGACTATTGGAAATGAGCAGTTCTTC.

This rearrangement joins TRBV5-1 to TRBJ2-3; D possibly uses TRBD1 or TRBD2 (5 bases each). Germline loops: CDR1 SGHRS, CDR2 YFSETQ. Trimming stripped 2 bases from V and 6 bases from J, with 19 bases between. This CDR3 comprises 16 residues. The CDR3 is CASSLEHGAKSDTQYF. CDR3 bases: TGCGCCAGCAGCTTAGAGCACGGGGCAAAGTCCGATACGCAGTATTTT.